This is a list of T cell receptor beta chains from one sample in a study of T cell changes during pregnancy in multiple sclerosis. Profiling relied on immunoSEQ multiplex PCR, and the TCRdb table lists in-frame clones only, not all of them. The table records approximately 88,000 clones, 85% to 95% of them present only once. Sequenced material: peripheral blood, taken in the third trimester of pregnancy. The receptors originated from a female donor with multiple sclerosis, enrolled in a pregnancy study. CDR3s include the opening cysteine and the closing phenylalanine or tryptophan. A D gene is named only where the DNA matches it firmly. Clone size is stated in some rows and not others, as once, few, many or a class when expanded.

>TRBD1|TRBJ2-6|TRBV6-1|-
TGTGCCAGCATAGGGGGCGCTGGTGGGGCCAACGTCCTGACTTTC
CASIGGAGGANVLTF
>-|TRBJ1-4|TRBV29-1|-
TGCAGCGTCGAAGGGGGTCCCGGGGTGGATGAAAAACTGTTTTTT
CSVEGGPGVDEKLFF
>-|TRBJ2-7|TRBV7-9|few
TGTGCCAGCAGCTCGTCGGACAGAGCCCCGCAGTACTTC
CASSSSDRAPQYF
>TRBD1|TRBJ1-2|TRBV28|once
TGTGCCAGCAGTTTAGACACACAGGGGGTCAGATATGGCTACACCTTC
CASSLDTQGVRYGYTF
>TRBD1|TRBJ1-2|TRBV28|-
TGTGCCAGCGGGGACAGGGGGCTGTATGGTGGCTACACCTTC
CASGDRGLYGGYTF
>TRBD2|TRBJ2-7|TRBV7-2|-
TGTGCCAGCAGCTTAGCGGGCGGGAGGTACGAGCAGTACTTC
CASSLAGGRYEQYF
>-|TRBJ1-1|TRBV7-6|-
TGTGCCAGCAGCCTGGGGGGTGTGAACACTGAAGCTTTCTTT
CASSLGGVNTEAFF
>TRBD2|TRBJ2-1|TRBV11-2|-
TGTGCCAGCAGCCCTCAGGGACTAGCGGGGGTAGACAATGAGCAGTTCTTC
CASSPQGLAGVDNEQFF
>TRBD2|TRBJ2-2|TRBV19|-
TGTGCCACCGAGAAGCGGGACCCTCGGGGGGAGCTGTTTTTT
CATEKRDPRGELFF
>-|TRBJ1-5|TRBV5-1|-
TGCGCCAGCAGAGGAGGTGCAGATCAGCCCCAGCATTTT
CASRGGADQPQHF
>TRBD1|TRBJ2-6|TRBV9|-
TGTGCCAGCAGCTTCTTCGTGGGGACAGGCTCTGGGGCCAACGTCCTGACTTTC
CASSFFVGTGSGANVLTF
>TRBD1|TRBJ1-2|TRBV6-1|-
TGTGCCAGCAGGTCTGACAGGGGCTTAAACTATGGCTACACCTTC
CASRSDRGLNYGYTF
>TRBD2|TRBJ2-7|TRBV2|-
TGTGCCAGCTTTAGCGGGAGAACTATTTACGAGCAGTACTTC
CASFSGRTIYEQYF
>-|TRBJ1-1|TRBV5-1|-
TGCGCCAGTAGCTTGGGTCTGGGAGTGAACACTGAAGCTTTCTTT
CASSLGLGVNTEAFF
>-|TRBJ2-7|TRBV4-1|once
TGCGCCAGCAGCGGACTCCGGGGGTCCTACGAGCAGTACTTC
CASSGLRGSYEQYF
>-|TRBJ2-1|TRBV27|-
TGTGCCAGGCCAGTTTACTCCTACAATGAGCAGTTCTTC
CARPVYSYNEQFF
>TRBD1|TRBJ1-1|TRBV28|-
TGTGCCAGCAGTTTAAGGCCGGACAGGGGAAACACTGAAGCTTTCTTT
CASSLRPDRGNTEAFF
>-|TRBJ2-7|TRBV11-2|-
TGTGCCAGCAGCTTTTCATACGAGCAGTACTTC
CASSFSYEQYF
>-|TRBJ1-2|TRBV5-6|-
TGTGCCAGCAGCTTGCCGGACAGCACTAACTATGGCTACACCTTC
CASSLPDSTNYGYTF
>TRBD1|TRBJ2-1|TRBV5-4|-
TGTGCCAGCAGCACAAACGAGGGGGCACCCTACAATGAGCAGTTCTTC
CASSTNEGAPYNEQFF
>-|TRBJ2-1|TRBV2|-
TGTGCCAGCAGTGATACAGGTGCCTACAATGAGCAGTTCTTC
CASSDTGAYNEQFF
>TRBD2|TRBJ2-7|TRBV4-2|-
TGTGCCAGCAGCCATTTCATCGGCGGGAGCTCCTACGAGCAGTACTTC
CASSHFIGGSSYEQYF
>-|TRBJ2-3|TRBV6-1|few
TGTGCCAGCAGGTTCGACGGGAGCACAGATACGCAGTATTTT
CASRFDGSTDTQYF
>-|TRBJ2-7|TRBV27|-
TGTGCCAGCAGTCTGGCCCTGACCTACGAGCAGTACTTC
CASSLALTYEQYF
>TRBD1|TRBJ2-6|TRBV4-3|-
TGCGCCAGCAGCCAAGAAACAGGGGTCGGGGCCAACGTCCTGACTTTC
CASSQETGVGANVLTF
>TRBD2|TRBJ2-7|TRBV4-3|-
TGCGCCAGCAGCCAAGGACTAGCGGATTCCTACGAGCAGTACTTC
CASSQGLADSYEQYF
>TRBD2|TRBJ2-7|TRBV5-5|-
TGTGCCAGCGGAGGGGGGGCGGGAGGCCCGCCCTACGAGCAGTACTTC
CASGGGAGGPPYEQYF
>TRBD1|TRBJ2-7|TRBV11-2|-
TGTGCCAGCAGTTCCGGGACAGAGCTCTACGAGCAGTACTTC
CASSSGTELYEQYF
>TRBD2|TRBJ2-7|TRBV2|-
TGTGCCAGCACCCTCGGACTAGCGGGTTACGAGCAGTACTTC
CASTLGLAGYEQYF
>TRBD2|TRBJ2-3|TRBV11-3|-
TGTGCCAGCAGCTTAGCCCTAGCGGGAGTGGCGGATACGCAGTATTTT
CASSLALAGVADTQYF
>TRBD2|TRBJ2-1|TRBV5-6|-
TGTGCCAGCAGCTTCCTAGCGGGAGGGCCGTCGCAGTTCTTC
CASSFLAGGPSQFF
>-|TRBJ2-7|TRBV7-8|-
TGTGCCAGCAGCCCCGGGACACAAAGCTCCTACGAGCAGTACTTC
CASSPGTQSSYEQYF
>-|TRBJ1-3|TRBV2|-
TGTGCCAGCAGCCCGAGGGAGAGCTCTGGAAACACCATATATTTT
CASSPRESSGNTIYF